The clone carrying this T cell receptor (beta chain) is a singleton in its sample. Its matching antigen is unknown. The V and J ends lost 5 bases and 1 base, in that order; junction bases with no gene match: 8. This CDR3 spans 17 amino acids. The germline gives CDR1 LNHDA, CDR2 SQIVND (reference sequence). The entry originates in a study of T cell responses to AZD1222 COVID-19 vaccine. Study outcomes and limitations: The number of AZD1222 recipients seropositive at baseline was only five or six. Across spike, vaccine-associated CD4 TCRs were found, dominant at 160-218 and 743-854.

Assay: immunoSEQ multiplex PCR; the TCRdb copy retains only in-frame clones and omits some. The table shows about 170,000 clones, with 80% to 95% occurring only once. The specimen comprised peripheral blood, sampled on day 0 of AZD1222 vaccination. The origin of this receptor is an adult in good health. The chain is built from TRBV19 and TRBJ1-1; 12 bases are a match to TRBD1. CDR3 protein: CASSVPGQGARNTEAFF. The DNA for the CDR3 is TGTGCCAGTAGTGTTCCGGGACAGGGGGCGCGGAACACTGAAGCTTTCTTT. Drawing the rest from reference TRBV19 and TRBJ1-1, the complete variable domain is DGGITQSPKYLFRKEGQNVTLSCEQNLNHDAMYWYRQDPGQGLRLIYYSQIVNDFQKGDIAEGYSVSREKKESFPLTVTSAQKNPTAFYLCASSVPGQGARNTEAFFGQGTRLTVV.